This T cell receptor beta chain originates from a study of blood T cell repertoires in COVID-19. The overall study: Nucleic acid was either cDNA or gDNA, and it came from T cells, B-cell-depleted T cells, or PBMCs.

The method was immunoSEQ multiplex PCR; TCRdb's version includes in-frame clones alone and lacks a portion of them. The sample carries roughly 20,000 clones, 75% to 90% recorded once. Per germline, CDR1 SGHRS and CDR2 YFSETQ. CDR3 length: 16 residues. The V segment lost 0 bases and the J segment 5 bases; nucleotides outside the gene matches: 9. This clonotype was sampled from a man aged 65-85 years with active COVID-19. V usage is TRBV5-1 and J usage is TRBJ2-5, with 8 nucleotides matching TRBD2. The sample comprised peripheral blood. CDR3 nucleotides: TGCGCCAGCAGCTTGGCCTGGCGGGAGGCACGGGAGACCCAGTACTTC. This codes for CASSLAWREARETQYF.